This paragraph reports one T cell receptor beta chain. Its antigen is currently unknown. The data belong to a study of cytomegalovirus exposure and HLA in healthy donors. General study findings and limits: HLA alleles were associated with fewer than 20,000 TCR beta sequences in a later analysis at 0.05 false discovery rate. The authors listed 150 to 200 TCR beta chains as cytomegalovirus-associated.

Trimming at V came to 2 bases and at J to 1 base, leaving 9 bases not matched to a gene. Germline V gene sequence: CDR1 SGDLS, CDR2 YYNGEE. The CDR3 totals 17 residues. PCR amplification relied on 60 Vbeta primers (plus 13 Jbeta primers). Assay used: immunoSEQ multiplex PCR; TCRdb lists only in-frame clones, some missing. This specimen shows about 140,000 clones; the ten leading clones hold over 2%. The sequenced sample was PBMCs. The receptor was isolated from a young woman in good health and CMV-seronegative. This chain joins TRBV9 and TRBJ1-1; 9 bases map to TRBD1. CDR3: CASSVGIKGQGNTEAFF. CDR3 bases: TGTGCCAGCAGCGTCGGGATTAAGGGACAGGGGAACACTGAAGCTTTCTTT.